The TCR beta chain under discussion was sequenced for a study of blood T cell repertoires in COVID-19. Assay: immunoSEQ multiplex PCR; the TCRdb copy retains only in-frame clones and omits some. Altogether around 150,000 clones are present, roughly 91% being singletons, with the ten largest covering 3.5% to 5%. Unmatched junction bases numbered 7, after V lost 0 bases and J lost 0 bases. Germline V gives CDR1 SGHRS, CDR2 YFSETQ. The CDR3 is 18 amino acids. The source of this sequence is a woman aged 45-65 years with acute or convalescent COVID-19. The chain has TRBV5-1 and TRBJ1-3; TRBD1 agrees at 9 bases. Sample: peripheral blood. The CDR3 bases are TGCGCCAGCAGCTTGGGAGGACAGGGGCGAAACTCTGGAAACACCATATATTTT. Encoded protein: CASSLGGQGRNSGNTIYF.